These 10 T cell receptor beta chains were sequenced from one sample in a study of cytomegalovirus exposure and HLA in healthy donors. The PCR had 60 Vbeta and 13 Jbeta primers. Using immunoSEQ multiplex PCR, the repertoire was profiled, and TCRdb retains in-frame clones only, with some absent. The sample yields around 130,000 clones, roughly three quarters seen once. Sequenced input: PBMCs. The receptors come from a woman between 40 and 55 years old in good health and CMV-seronegative.

The chain uses TRBV2 and TRBJ1-4; 8 nucleotides align to TRBD1. The CDR3 is 14 amino acids. J lost 7 bases, V lost 5 bases, and 6 bases had no gene match. Germline lookup yields CDR1 SNHLY and CDR2 FYNNEI. As DNA, the CDR3 is TGTGCCAGCAGTTCCGGACAGGGAAGTGAAAAACTGTTTTTT. Translating gives CASSSGQGSEKLFF.

This chain uses TRBV4-2 with TRBJ2-3, with 11 bases identical to TRBD1. The CDR3 consists of 15 residues. Trimming cost V 5 bases and J 6 bases; bases outside gene matches: 7. Germline CDR1 is LGHNA and CDR2 is YNFKEQ. This chain's CDR3 is CASSTGTGGPDTQYF. DNA of the CDR3: TGTGCCAGCAGCACAGGGACAGGGGGACCGGATACGCAGTATTTT.

The chain recombines TRBV19 with TRBJ2-3, with TRBD1 matching 11 bases. CDR1 is LNHDA and CDR2 is SQIVND in the germline V gene (reference sequence). There are 16 residues in the CDR3. V lost 5 bases, J lost 4 bases, and 8 bases stayed unmatched. CDR3 nucleotides: TGTGCCAGTAGTTCCGCGGACAGGGGGCAGGCAGATACGCAGTATTTT. Translation gives CASSSADRGQADTQYF.

This chain uses TRBV9 with TRBJ2-1, with 10 bases matching TRBD2. After removal of 2 bases from V and 5 bases from J, the junction contained 1 base not matched to a gene. Germline V gives CDR1 SGDLS, CDR2 YYNGEE. This CDR3 region has 14 residues. The CDR3 protein is CASSVGTSDNEQFF. The CDR3 DNA reads TGTGCCAGCAGCGTCGGGACTAGCGACAATGAGCAGTTCTTC. The complete variable domain, with remaining parts taken from reference TRBV9 and TRBJ2-1, reads DSGVTQTPKHLITATGQRVTLRCSPRSGDLSVYWYQQSLDQGLQFLIQYYNGEERAKGNILERFSAQQFPDLHSELNLSSLELGDSALYFCASSVGTSDNEQFFGPGTRLTVL.

CDR3 sequence (DNA): TGCAGTGCTCTGCTAGCGGAGACCCAGTACTTC. Protein product: CSALLAETQYF. The V and J genes are TRBV20-1 and TRBJ2-5; possibly TRBD2 for D (6 bases). Trimming took 5 bases from V and 5 from J, leaving 9 bases between them. The CDR3 spans 11 residues. The germline gives CDR1 DFQATT, CDR2 SNEGSKA (reference sequence).

This chain uses TRBV19 with TRBJ2-4; 7 positions agree with TRBD1. The length of the CDR3 is 14 residues. Germline CDR1 is LNHDA and CDR2 is SQIVND (reference sequence). V lost 5 bases to trimming and J lost 8 bases; unmatched junction nucleotides: 9. The CDR3 loop reads CASSPGKGAYIQYF. In DNA form, the CDR3 reads TGTGCCAGTAGTCCCGGGAAGGGGGCGTACATTCAGTACTTC.

The chain uses TRBV5-1 and TRBJ2-5, with 9 bases fitting TRBD2. The DNA end favors TRBJ2-7, so the J call may be wrong. The CDR3 is 14 residues long. The V gene's germline CDR1 is SGHRS and CDR2 YFSETQ. The CDR3 sequence: CASRFSGSRYEQYF. The CDR3 DNA is TGCGCCAGCAGGTTTAGCGGGAGCAGGTACGAGCAGTACTTC.

The gene calls are TRBV6-5 and TRBJ2-7, with D perhaps TRBD2 (6 bases). CDR1 is MNHEY and CDR2 is SVGAGI in the germline V gene. Trimming stripped 3 bases from V and 4 bases from J, with 13 bases between. The CDR3 sequence is 14 residues long. The CDR3 bases are TGTGCCAGCAGTTATGGAGGGGTCGGGTACGAGCAGTACTTC. This codes for CASSYGGVGYEQYF.

The chain combines TRBV18 with TRBJ2-7, with TRBD1 as a possible D gene (5 bases). V lost 2 bases and J 3 bases, leaving 14 bases between the germline ends. This CDR3 spans 15 amino acids. Looked up from germline, CDR1 is KGHSH and CDR2 is LQKENI. This CDR3 reads CASSPKTLGDYEQYF. The CDR3 coding sequence is TGTGCCAGCTCACCAAAGACCCTAGGGGACTACGAGCAGTACTTC.

The genes are TRBV7-9 and TRBJ2-3; D is undetermined. The germline gives CDR1 SEHNR, CDR2 FQNEAQ (reference sequence). CDR3 length: 11 amino acids. V lost 7 bases and J 5 bases, leaving 7 bases between the germline ends. The CDR3 sequence is CASTPGDTQYF. Written as DNA, the CDR3 is TGTGCCAGCACCCCGGGAGATACGCAGTATTTT.